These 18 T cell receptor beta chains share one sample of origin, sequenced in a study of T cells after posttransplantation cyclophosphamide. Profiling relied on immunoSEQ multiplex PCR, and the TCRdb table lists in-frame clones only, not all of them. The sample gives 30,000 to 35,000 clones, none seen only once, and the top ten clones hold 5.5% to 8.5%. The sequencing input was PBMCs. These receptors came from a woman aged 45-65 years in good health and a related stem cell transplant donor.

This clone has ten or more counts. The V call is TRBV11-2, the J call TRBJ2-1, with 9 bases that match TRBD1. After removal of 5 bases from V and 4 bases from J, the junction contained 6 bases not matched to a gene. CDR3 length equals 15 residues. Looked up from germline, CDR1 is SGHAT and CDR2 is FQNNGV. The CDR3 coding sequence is TGTGCCAGCAGCCTCGGACAGGGGAAATACAATGAGCAGTTCTTC. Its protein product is CASSLGQGKYNEQFF.

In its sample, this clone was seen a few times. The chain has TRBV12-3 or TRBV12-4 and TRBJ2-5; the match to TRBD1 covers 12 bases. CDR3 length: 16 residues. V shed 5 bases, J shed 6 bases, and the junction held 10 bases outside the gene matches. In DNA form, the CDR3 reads TGTGCCAGCAGTCTTGGGACAGGGGGCATGTATCAGACCCAGTACTTC. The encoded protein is CASSLGTGGMYQTQYF.

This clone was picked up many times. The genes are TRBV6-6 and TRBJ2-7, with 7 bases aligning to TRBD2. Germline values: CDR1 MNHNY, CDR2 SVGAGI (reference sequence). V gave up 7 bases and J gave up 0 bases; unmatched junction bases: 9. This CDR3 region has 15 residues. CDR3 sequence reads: CASNKPGLSSYEQYF. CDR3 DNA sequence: TGTGCCAGCAATAAACCGGGACTAAGCTCCTACGAGCAGTACTTC.

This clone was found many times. The CDR3 nucleotides read TGTGCCAGCAGCTTAAGGCTAGCGGGGTCCTACGAGCAGTACTTC. It translates to CASSLRLAGSYEQYF. The V gene is TRBV13, the J gene TRBJ2-7, with TRBD2 matching over 9 bases. The germline V gene encodes CDR1 PRHDT and CDR2 FYEKMQ (reference sequence). The CDR3 runs to 15 residues. Unmatched junction bases numbered 3, after V lost 2 bases and J lost 1 base.

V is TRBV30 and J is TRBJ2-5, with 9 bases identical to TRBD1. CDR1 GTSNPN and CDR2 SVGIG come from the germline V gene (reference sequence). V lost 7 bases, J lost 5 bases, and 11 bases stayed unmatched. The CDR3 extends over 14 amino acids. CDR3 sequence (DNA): TGTGCCTTTATAAGGGGGACAGGGAAGGAGACCCAGTACTTC. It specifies CAFIRGTGKETQYF.

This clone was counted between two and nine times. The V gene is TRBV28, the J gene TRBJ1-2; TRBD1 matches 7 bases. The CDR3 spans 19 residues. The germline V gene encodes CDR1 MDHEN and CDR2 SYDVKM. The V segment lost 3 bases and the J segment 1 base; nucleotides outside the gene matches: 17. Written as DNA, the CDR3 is TGTGCCAGCAGTTTTTCTCGGACAGGTTGGCCCCCTTTTAACTATGGCTACACCTTC. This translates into CASSFSRTGWPPFNYGYTF.

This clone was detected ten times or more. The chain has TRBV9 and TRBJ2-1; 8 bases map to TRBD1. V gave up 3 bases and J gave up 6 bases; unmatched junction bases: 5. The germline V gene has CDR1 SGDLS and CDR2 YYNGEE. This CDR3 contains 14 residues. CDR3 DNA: TGTGCCAGCAGCGGTGAGACAGGGGTCAATGAGCAGTTCTTC. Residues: CASSGETGVNEQFF. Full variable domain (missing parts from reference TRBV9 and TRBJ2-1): DSGVTQTPKHLITATGQRVTLRCSPRSGDLSVYWYQQSLDQGLQFLIQYYNGEERAKGNILERFSAQQFPDLHSELNLSSLELGDSALYFCASSGETGVNEQFFGPGTRLTVL.

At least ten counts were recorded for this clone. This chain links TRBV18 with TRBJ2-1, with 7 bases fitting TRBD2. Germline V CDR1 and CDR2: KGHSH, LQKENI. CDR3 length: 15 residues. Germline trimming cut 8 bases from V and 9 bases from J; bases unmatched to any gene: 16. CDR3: CASPGLSGVLSEQFF. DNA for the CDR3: TGTGCCAGCCCGGGACTATCGGGAGTCCTTAGTGAGCAGTTCTTC.

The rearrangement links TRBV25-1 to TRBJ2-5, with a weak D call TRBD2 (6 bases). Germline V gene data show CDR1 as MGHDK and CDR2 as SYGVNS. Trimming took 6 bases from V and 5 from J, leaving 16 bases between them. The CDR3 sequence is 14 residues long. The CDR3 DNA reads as TGTGCCAGCAGGATCTCGGGGGAAGGGGAGACCCAGTACTTC. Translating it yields CASRISGEGETQYF.

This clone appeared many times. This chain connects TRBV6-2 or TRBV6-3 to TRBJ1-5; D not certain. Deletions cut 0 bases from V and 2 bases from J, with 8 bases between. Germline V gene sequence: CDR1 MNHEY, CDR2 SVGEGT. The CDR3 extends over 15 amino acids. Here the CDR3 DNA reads TGTGCCAGCAGTTACTCGCGCAACCGCAATCAGCCCCAGCATTTT. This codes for CASSYSRNRNQPQHF.

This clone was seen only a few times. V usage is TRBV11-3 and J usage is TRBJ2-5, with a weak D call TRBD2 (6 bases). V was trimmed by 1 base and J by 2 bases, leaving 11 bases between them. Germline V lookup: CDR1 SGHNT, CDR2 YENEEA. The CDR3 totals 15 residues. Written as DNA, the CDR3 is TGTGCCAGCAGCTTAGGGGCTAGCGCGCAAGAGACCCAGTACTTC. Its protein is CASSLGASAQETQYF. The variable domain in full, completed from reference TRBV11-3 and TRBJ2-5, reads EAGVVQSPRYKIIEKKQPVAFWCNPISGHNTLYWYLQNLGQGPELLIRYENEEAVDDSQLPKDRFSAERLKGVDSTLKIQPAELGDSAVYLCASSLGASAQETQYFGPGTRLLVL.

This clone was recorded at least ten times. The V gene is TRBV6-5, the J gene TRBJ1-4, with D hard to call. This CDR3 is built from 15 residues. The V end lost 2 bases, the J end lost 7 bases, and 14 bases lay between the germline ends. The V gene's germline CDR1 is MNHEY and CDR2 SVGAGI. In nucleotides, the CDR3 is TGTGCCAGCAGTTACGACCCAGGTGCAACTGAAAAACTGTTTTTT. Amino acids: CASSYDPGATEKLFF.

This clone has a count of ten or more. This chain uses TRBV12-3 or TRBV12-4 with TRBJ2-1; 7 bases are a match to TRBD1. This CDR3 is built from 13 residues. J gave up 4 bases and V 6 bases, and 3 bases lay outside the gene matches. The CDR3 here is CASRPGQYNEQFF. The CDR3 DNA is TGTGCCAGCAGGCCGGGACAGTACAATGAGCAGTTCTTC.

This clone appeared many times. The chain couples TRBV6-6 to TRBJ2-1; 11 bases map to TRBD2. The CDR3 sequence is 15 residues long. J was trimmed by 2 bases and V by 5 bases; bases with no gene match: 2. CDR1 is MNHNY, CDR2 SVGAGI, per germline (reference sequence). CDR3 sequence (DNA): TGTGCCAGCAGTGGGGGACTAGCGGCCTACAATGAGCAGTTCTTC. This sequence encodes CASSGGLAAYNEQFF.

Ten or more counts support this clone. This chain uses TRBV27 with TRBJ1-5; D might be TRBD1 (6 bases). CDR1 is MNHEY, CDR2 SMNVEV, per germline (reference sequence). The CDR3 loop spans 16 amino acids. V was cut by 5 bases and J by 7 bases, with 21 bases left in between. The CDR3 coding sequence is TGTGCCAGCAGTGCCCGAGGACGAGGGGGAAGGCAGCCCCAGCATTTT. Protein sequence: CASSARGRGGRQPQHF.

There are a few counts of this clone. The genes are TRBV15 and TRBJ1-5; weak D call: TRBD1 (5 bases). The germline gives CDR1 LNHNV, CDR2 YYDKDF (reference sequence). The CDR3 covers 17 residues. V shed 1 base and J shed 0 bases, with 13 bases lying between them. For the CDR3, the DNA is TGTGCCACCAGCAGAGTCCACGGGGGGGATAGCAATCAGCCCCAGCATTTT. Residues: CATSRVHGGDSNQPQHF.

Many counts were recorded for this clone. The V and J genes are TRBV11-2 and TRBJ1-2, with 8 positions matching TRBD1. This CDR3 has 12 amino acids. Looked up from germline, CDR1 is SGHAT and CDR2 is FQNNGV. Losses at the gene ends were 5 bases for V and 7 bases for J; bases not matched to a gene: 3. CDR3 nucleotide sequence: TGTGCCAGCAGCACTACAGGGGGTGGCTACACCTTC. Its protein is CASSTTGGGYTF.

The CDR3 DNA sequence: TGTGCCAGCTCGTCAGGGTTCTCTGGAAACACCATATATTTT. Encoded protein: CASSSGFSGNTIYF. V is TRBV9 and J is TRBJ1-3; D is possibly TRBD1 (5 bases). Deletions cut 7 bases from V and 0 bases from J, with 11 bases between. Germline CDR1 SGDLS, CDR2 YYNGEE. This CDR3 is built from 14 residues. Full variable domain (outside the CDR3, taken from reference TRBV9 and TRBJ1-3): DSGVTQTPKHLITATGQRVTLRCSPRSGDLSVYWYQQSLDQGLQFLIQYYNGEERAKGNILERFSAQQFPDLHSELNLSSLELGDSALYFCASSSGFSGNTIYFGEGSWLTVV.